Sequencing of this TCR beta chain was carried out in a study of blood T cell repertoires in COVID-19. Study-wide context: COVID-19 samples, acute and convalescent, were from the United States, Italy and Spain. From T cells, B-cell-depleted T cells, or PBMCs came the material, which was cDNA or gDNA.

CDR3 length: 13 amino acids. V was pared by 3 bases and J by 4 bases, with 7 bases between. Methods used by the authors: Counts of nucleated cells, estimated from reference gene primer amplification, were obtained. Profiled with immunoSEQ multiplex PCR; TCRdb holds only in-frame clones, not every one. For V, J and clone size, that table is used; D and trimming come from the DNA. The sample contains fewer than 250,000 clones, approximately 86% of which appear only once. The receptor comes from a man in his fifties or sixties with acute or convalescent COVID-19. The material sequenced was peripheral blood. The gene calls are TRBV12-3 or TRBV12-4 and TRBJ1-3; D ambiguous. This chain's CDR3 is CASSFERGNTIYF. Written as DNA, the CDR3 is TGTGCCAGCAGTTTTGAACGGGGAAACACCATATATTTT.